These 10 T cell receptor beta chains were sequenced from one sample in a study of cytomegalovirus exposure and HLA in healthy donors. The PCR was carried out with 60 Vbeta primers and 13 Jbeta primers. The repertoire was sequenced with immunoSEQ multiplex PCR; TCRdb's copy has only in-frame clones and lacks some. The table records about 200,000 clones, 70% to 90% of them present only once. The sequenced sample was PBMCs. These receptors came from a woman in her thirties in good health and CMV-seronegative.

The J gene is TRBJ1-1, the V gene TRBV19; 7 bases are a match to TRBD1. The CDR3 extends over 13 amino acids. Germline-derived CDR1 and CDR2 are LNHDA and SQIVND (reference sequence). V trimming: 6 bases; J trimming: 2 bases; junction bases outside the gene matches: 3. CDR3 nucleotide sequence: TGTGCCAGTAGAAACAGGGGAAACACTGAAGCTTTCTTT. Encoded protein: CASRNRGNTEAFF.

The CDR3 nucleotides read TGTGCCAGCTCACGCGCGGGGGGAGCCAACTGGGCCTACGAGCAGTACTTC. It is translated as CASSRAGGANWAYEQYF. The chain couples TRBV18 to TRBJ2-7; 8 nucleotides agree with TRBD2. Trimming cost V 4 bases and J 2 bases; bases outside gene matches: 13. Germline CDR1 and CDR2: KGHSH and LQKENI. The CDR3 is made up of 17 amino acids.

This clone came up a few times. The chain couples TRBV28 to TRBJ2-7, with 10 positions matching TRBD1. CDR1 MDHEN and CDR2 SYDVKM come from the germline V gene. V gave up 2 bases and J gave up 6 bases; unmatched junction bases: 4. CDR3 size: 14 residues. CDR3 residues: CASSLGGQGSEQYF. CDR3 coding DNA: TGTGCCAGCAGTTTAGGGGGACAGGGGTCCGAGCAGTACTTC.

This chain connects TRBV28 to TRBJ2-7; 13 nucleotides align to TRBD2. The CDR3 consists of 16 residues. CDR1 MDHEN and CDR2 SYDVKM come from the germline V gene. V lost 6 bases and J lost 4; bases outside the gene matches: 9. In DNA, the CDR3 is TGTGCCAGCAGCCGACCTCGGACTAGCGGGAGTTACGAGCAGTACTTC. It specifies CASSRPRTSGSYEQYF.

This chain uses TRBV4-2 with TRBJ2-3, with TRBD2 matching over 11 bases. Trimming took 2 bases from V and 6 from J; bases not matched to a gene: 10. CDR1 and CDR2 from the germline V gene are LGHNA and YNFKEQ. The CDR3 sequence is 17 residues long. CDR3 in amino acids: CASSQPIGLAGGDTQYF. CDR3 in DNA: TGTGCCAGCAGCCAACCAATCGGACTAGCGGGCGGGGATACGCAGTATTTT.

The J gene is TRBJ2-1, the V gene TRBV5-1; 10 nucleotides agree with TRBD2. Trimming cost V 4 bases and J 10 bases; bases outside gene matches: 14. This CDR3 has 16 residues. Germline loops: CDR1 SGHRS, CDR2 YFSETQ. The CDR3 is CASSALAGGLVGEQFF. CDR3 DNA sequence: TGCGCCAGCAGCGCCTTAGCGGGGGGCCTCGTCGGGGAGCAGTTCTTC.

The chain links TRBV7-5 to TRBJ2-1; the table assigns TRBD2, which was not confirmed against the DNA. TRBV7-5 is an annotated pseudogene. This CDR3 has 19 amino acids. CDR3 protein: CARSSDNHTSFWSYNEQFF. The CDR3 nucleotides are TGTGCCAGAAGCTCGGACAACCACACTAGCTTTTGGTCCTACAATGAGCAGTTCTTC.

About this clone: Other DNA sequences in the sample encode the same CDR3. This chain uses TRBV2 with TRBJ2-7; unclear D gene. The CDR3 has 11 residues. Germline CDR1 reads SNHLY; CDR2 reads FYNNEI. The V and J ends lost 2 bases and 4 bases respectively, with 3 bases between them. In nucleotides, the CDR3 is TGTGCCAGCAGTGAACTTTACGAGCAGTACTTC. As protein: CASSELYEQYF.

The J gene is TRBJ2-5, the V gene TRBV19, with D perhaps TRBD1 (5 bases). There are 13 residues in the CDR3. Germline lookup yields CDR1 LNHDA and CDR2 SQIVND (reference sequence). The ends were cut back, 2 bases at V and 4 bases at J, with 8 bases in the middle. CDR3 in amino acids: CASSIQGTETQYF. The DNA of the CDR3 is TGTGCCAGTAGTATACAGGGTACAGAGACCCAGTACTTC.

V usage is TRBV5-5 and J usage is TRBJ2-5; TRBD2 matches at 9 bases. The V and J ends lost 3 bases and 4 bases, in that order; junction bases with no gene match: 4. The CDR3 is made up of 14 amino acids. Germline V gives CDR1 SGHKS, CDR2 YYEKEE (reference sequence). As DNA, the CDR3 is TGTGCCAGCAGCTCCTTAGCGGGAGTAGAGACCCAGTACTTC. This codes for CASSSLAGVETQYF.